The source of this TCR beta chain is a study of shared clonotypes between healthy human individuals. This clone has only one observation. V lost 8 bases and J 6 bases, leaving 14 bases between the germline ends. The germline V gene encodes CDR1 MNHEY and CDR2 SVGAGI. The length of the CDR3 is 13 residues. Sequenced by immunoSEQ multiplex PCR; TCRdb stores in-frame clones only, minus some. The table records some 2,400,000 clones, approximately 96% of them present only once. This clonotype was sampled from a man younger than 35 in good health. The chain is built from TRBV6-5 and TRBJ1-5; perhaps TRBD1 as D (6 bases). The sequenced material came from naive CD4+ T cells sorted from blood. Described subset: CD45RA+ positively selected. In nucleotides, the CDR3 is TGTGCCAGCGCCCTACAGGGAATTCAGCCCCAGCATTTT. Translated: CASALQGIQPQHF.